This T cell receptor (beta chain) stems from a study of memory CD4+ T cells and cytomegalovirus serostatus. Single viable CD3+CD4+CD8-CD45RO+ cells were sorted as the memory CD4+ T cells. Serostatus was set by detecting CMV pp150, pp28, p38, p52 IgG. Authors' processing steps: Out-of-frame sequences were removed, leaving some 2 million distinct TCRbeta sequences. This table comes from immunoSEQ multiplex PCR, and its TCRdb copy is limited to in-frame clones, with some not included. The D gene and trimming were derived from the DNA, and the V and J assignments and clone size from that table. The sample has 56,000 or so clones; roughly 82% are singletons. The CDR3 sequence is 17 residues long. After removal of 0 bases from V and 6 bases from J, the junction contained 12 bases not matched to a gene. The germline V gene encodes CDR1 MGHRA and CDR2 YSYEKL. Study-wide findings and caveats: Suggested: most of the CMV-linked TCR signature lies in CD4+ memory cells. CD4+ memory repertoires contained about two fifths of the roughly 160 reported CMV TCRbeta sequences.

About this clone itself: Its matching antigen is unknown.

The chain recombines TRBV4-1 with TRBJ2-3, with TRBD1 matching over 7 bases. Sequences were obtained from memory CD4+ T cells from blood. This sequence was found in an adult in good health and CMV-seronegative. The CDR3 is CASSQDRGRGFVDTQYF. As DNA, the CDR3 is TGCGCCAGCAGCCAAGATAGGGGCAGGGGGTTCGTTGATACGCAGTATTTT.